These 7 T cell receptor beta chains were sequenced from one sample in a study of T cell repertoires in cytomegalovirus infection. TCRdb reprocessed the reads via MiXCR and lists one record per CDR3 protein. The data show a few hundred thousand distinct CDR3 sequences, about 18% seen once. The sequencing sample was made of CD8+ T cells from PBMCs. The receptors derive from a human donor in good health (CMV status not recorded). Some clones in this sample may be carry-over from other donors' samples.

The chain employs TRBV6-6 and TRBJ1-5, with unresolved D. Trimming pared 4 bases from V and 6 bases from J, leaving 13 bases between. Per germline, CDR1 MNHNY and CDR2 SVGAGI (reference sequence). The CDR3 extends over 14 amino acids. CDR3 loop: CASSSLGVGQPQHF. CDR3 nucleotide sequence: TGTGCCAGCAGTTCCTTAGGTGTTGGTCAGCCCCAGCATTTT.

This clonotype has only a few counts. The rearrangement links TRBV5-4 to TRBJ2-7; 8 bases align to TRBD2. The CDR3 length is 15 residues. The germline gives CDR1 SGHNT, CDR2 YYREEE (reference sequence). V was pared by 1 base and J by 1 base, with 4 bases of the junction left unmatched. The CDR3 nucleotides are TGTGCCAGCAGCTTGTTGCGGGGGGCGTCCTACGAGCAGTACTTC. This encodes CASSLLRGASYEQYF.

The CDR3 nucleotides are TGTGCCAGTAAAGAGAGGGGTTACGAGCAGTACTTC. Its translation is CASKERGYEQYF. The genes are TRBV2 and TRBJ2-7; D is possibly TRBD1 or TRBD2 (5 bases each). V was trimmed by 9 bases and J by 4 bases, leaving 13 bases between them. The CDR3 consists of 12 residues. Germline CDR1 is SNHLY and CDR2 is FYNNEI.

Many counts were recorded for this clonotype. In DNA form, the CDR3 reads TGTGCCAGCAGCGCCTTTCTTACTAGCGGGGGCACAGATACGCAGTATTTT. This gives the protein CASSAFLTSGGTDTQYF. This sequence joins TRBV7-9 and TRBJ2-3; 10 bases map to TRBD2. With 5 bases clipped from V and 1 base from J, the junction kept 9 bases outside the gene matches. Germline V gene data show CDR1 as SEHNR and CDR2 as FQNEAQ (reference sequence). CDR3 length equals 17 residues. Combining the CDR3 with reference TRBV7-9 and TRBJ2-3 gives the whole variable domain DTGVSQNPRHKITKRGQNVTFRCDPISEHNRLYWYRQTLGQGPEFLTYFQNEAQLEKSRLLSDRFSAERPKGSFSTLEIQRTEQGDSAMYLCASSAFLTSGGTDTQYFGPGTRLTVL.

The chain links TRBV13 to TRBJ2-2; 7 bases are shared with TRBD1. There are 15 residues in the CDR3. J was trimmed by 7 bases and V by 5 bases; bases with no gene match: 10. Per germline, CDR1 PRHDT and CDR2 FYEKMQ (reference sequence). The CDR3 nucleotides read TGTGCCAGCAGCCCTACAGGGGACGCGGTCGGGGAGCTGTTTTTT. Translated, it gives CASSPTGDAVGELFF.

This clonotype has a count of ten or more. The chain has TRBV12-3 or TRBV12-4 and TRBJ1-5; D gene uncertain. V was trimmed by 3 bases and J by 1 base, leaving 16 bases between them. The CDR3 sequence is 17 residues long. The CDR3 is CASSFNRVEQSNQPQHF. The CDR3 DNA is TGTGCCAGCAGTTTCAACCGCGTCGAGCAAAGCAATCAGCCCCAGCATTTT.

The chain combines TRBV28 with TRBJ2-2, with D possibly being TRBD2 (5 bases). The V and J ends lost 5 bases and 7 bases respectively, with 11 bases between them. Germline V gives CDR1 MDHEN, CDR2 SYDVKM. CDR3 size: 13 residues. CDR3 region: CASSVDYGGELFF. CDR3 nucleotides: TGTGCCAGCAGTGTCGACTATGGCGGGGAGCTGTTTTTT.